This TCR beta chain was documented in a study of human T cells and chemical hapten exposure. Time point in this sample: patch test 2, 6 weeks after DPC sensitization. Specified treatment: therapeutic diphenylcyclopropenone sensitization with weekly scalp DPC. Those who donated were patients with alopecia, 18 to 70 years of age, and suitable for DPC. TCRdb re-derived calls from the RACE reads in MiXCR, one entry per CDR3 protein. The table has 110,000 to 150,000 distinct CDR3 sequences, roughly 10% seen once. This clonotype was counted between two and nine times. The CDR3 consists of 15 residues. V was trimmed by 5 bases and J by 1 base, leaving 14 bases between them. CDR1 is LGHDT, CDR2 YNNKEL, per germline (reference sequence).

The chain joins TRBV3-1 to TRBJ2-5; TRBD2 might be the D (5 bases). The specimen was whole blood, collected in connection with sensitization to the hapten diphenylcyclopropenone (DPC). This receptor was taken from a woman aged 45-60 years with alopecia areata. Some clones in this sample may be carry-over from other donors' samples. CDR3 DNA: TGTGCCAGCAGCTTTCGCCGGGATCCCCAAGAGACCCAGTACTTC. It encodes CASSFRRDPQETQYF.